Included here is one T cell receptor (beta chain) sequence, with context. This sample stems from a study of OX40 agonist ivuxolimab in advanced cancers. On the study more broadly: Three partial responders included one hepatocellular carcinoma patient and two cutaneous melanoma patients.

CDR3 size: 18 residues. The germline V gene encodes CDR1 LGHNA and CDR2 YSLEER. The trim removed 0 bases at V and 1 base at J, leaving 10 bases unmatched. This table comes from immunoSEQ multiplex PCR, and its TCRdb copy is limited to in-frame clones, with some not included. The table shows roughly 25,000 clones, with about four fifths occurring only once. The J gene is TRBJ2-5, the V gene TRBV4-3; TRBD2 matches 8 bases. Here the sequenced sample was CD4+ or CD8+ T cells sorted from blood, taken in a trial of the OX40 agonist ivuxolimab. The receptor was isolated from an adult with an advanced solid tumor such as melanoma, head and neck, liver or kidney cancer. CDR3 sequence: CASSQEVWVAGTQETQYF. The CDR3 DNA reads as TGCGCCAGCAGCCAAGAGGTGTGGGTAGCGGGGACCCAAGAGACCCAGTACTTC.